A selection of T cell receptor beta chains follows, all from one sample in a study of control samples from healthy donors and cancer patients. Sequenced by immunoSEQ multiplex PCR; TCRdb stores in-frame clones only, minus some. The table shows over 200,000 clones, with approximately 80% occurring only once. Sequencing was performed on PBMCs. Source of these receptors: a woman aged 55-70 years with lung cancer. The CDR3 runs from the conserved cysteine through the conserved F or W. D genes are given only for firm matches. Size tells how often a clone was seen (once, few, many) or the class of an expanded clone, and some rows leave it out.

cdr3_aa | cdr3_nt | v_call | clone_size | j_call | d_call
CASSLGTGLEQYF | TGTGCCAGCAGTTTAGGGACAGGGCTCGAGCAGTACTTC | TRBV12-3/TRBV12-4 | NA | TRBJ2-7 | TRBD1
CASSLSIDRLSDWETQYF | TGTGCCAGCAGCTTAAGTATAGATAGGCTAAGCGACTGGGAGACCCAGTACTTC | TRBV7-3 | once | TRBJ2-5 | NA
CASSLSANTIYF | TGTGCCAGCAGTTTAAGCGCAAACACCATATATTTT | TRBV12-3/TRBV12-4 | many | TRBJ1-3 | NA
CASSQLRLAEQFF | TGTGCCAGCAGCCAGTTACGACTTGCTGAACAGTTCTTC | TRBV3-1/TRBV3-2 | NA | TRBJ2-1 | NA
CASSQESTLRETQYF | TGTGCCAGCAGCCAAGAGTCCACCCTACGGGAGACCCAGTACTTC | TRBV3-1/TRBV3-2 | NA | TRBJ2-5 | NA
CASSVGSREGDTEAFF | TGTGCCAGCAGCGTAGGTAGTCGGGAAGGAGACACTGAAGCTTTCTTT | TRBV9 | NA | TRBJ1-1 | NA
CAFRPTTPISYEQYF | TGTGCCTTCCGCCCAACGACACCAATTAGCTACGAGCAGTACTTC | TRBV30 | many | TRBJ2-7 | NA
CASSLSGNNEKLFF | TGTGCCAGCAGCTTATCAGGGAATAATGAAAAACTGTTTTTT | TRBV7-9 | once | TRBJ1-4 | NA
CAWTRQGGSPLHF | TGTGCCTGGACCAGGCAGGGCGGGTCACCCCTCCACTTT | TRBV30 | NA | TRBJ1-6 | NA
CASSYRRTNEKLFF | TGTGCCAGCAGTTATCGGCGAACTAATGAAAAACTGTTTTTT | TRBV6-5 | few | TRBJ1-4 | NA
CASSPQTWTDSYEQYF | TGTGCCAGCTCACCTCAAACCTGGACAGACTCCTACGAGCAGTACTTC | TRBV18 | NA | TRBJ2-7 | NA
CASSVRGVQGDGYTF | TGTGCCAGCAGTGTTCGTGGAGTACAGGGGGATGGCTACACCTTC | TRBV2 | NA | TRBJ1-2 | TRBD1
CATSDRGGSQPQHF | TGTGCCACCAGTGATAGGGGGGGTTCTCAGCCCCAGCATTTT | TRBV24-1 | NA | TRBJ1-5 | NA
CASGHGTGRGEEKLFF | TGTGCCAGCGGTCACGGGACAGGACGTGGGGAAGAAAAACTGTTTTTT | TRBV6-6 | NA | TRBJ1-4 | TRBD1
CASSQDRQETQYF | TGTGCCAGTAGTCAGGACAGGCAAGAGACCCAGTACTTC | TRBV19 | NA | TRBJ2-5 | TRBD1
CASSPSTGLALSTDTQYF | TGCGCCAGCAGCCCTTCCACAGGACTAGCGCTTAGCACAGATACGCAGTATTTT | TRBV5-1 | NA | TRBJ2-3 | TRBD2
CASSYSSFSGELFF | TGTGCCAGCAGTTACTCGTCTTTTTCCGGGGAGCTGTTTTTT | TRBV6-5 | once | TRBJ2-2 | NA
CASSLDREQYF | TGTGCCAGCAGCTTAGATCGGGAGCAGTACTTC | TRBV7-9 | NA | TRBJ2-7 | NA
CASSAGTSGTQYF | TGTGCCAGCAGTGCTGGGACCTCCGGGACCCAGTACTTC | TRBV2 | NA | TRBJ2-5 | NA
CASSRWKGAEQFF | TGTGCCAGCAGCCGGTGGAAGGGGGCTGAGCAGTTCTTC | TRBV5-5 | NA | TRBJ2-1 | TRBD1
CASSSLSSGLFLYEQYF | TGTGCCAGCAGCTCCCTTTCCAGCGGGTTGTTCCTCTACGAGCAGTACTTC | TRBV5-7 | once | TRBJ2-7 | NA
CASTEPGRITAQHF | TGTGCCAGTACCGAACCGGGACGGATTACTGCCCAGCATTTT | TRBV19 | few | TRBJ1-5 | NA
CAISGENGEKLFF | TGTGCCATCAGTGGGGAGAACGGTGAAAAACTGTTTTTT | TRBV10-3 | NA | TRBJ1-4 | NA
CASSQDRWSGYTF | TGTGCCAGCAGCCAAGATCGGTGGTCCGGCTACACCTTC | TRBV3-1/TRBV3-2 | NA | TRBJ1-2 | NA
CASSLEGQGSRAFF | TGTGCCAGCAGCTTAGAAGGACAGGGGTCGAGGGCTTTCTTT | TRBV7-8 | NA | TRBJ1-1 | TRBD1
CAWRAATGITEAFF | TGTGCCTGGAGAGCCGCTACAGGGATCACTGAAGCTTTCTTT | TRBV30 | NA | TRBJ1-1 | NA
CSVVVRGRADTQYF | TGCAGCGTTGTAGTCCGGGGGCGGGCAGATACGCAGTATTTT | TRBV29-1 | NA | TRBJ2-3 | NA
CASSLTGSVSETQYF | TGTGCCAGCAGTCTCACAGGGTCAGTTTCAGAGACCCAGTACTTC | TRBV2 | NA | TRBJ2-5 | NA
CASRGTVSNQPQHF | TGTGCCAGCAGGGGGACAGTGAGCAATCAGCCCCAGCATTTT | TRBV2 | NA | TRBJ1-5 | TRBD1
CASSGQDGYGYTF | TGCGCCAGCAGCGGGCAGGATGGGTATGGCTACACCTTC | TRBV10-1 | many | TRBJ1-2 | NA
CASSIDRAGSNEKLFF | TGTGCCAGTAGTATAGATCGGGCAGGATCTAATGAAAAACTGTTTTTT | TRBV19 | NA | TRBJ1-4 | NA
CASSELFGGATEAFF | TGTGCCAGCAGTGAACTTTTCGGGGGAGCCACTGAAGCTTTCTTT | TRBV2 | NA | TRBJ1-1 | NA
CASSVSPGEAWNTGELFF | TGTGCCAGCAGCGTAAGCCCGGGGGAAGCTTGGAACACCGGGGAGCTGTTTTTT | TRBV9 | NA | TRBJ2-2 | NA
CATRTSGSSGEQFF | TGTGCCACCAGGACTAGCGGGAGTTCCGGTGAGCAGTTCTTC | TRBV6-5 | NA | TRBJ2-1 | TRBD2
CASSDGQGGTGELFF | TGTGCCAGCAGCGATGGACAGGGGGGTACCGGGGAGCTGTTTTTT | TRBV11-3 | NA | TRBJ2-2 | TRBD1
CASSQVGRSNQPQHF | TGCGCCAGCAGCCAAGTAGGACGGAGCAATCAGCCCCAGCATTTT | TRBV4-1 | once | TRBJ1-5 | NA
CASSESGLGRSAFF | TGTGCCAGCAGTGAATCCGGGCTGGGGAGGTCAGCTTTCTTT | TRBV2 | NA | TRBJ1-1 | NA
CASSFQGNYNEQFF | TGTGCCAGCAGCTTCCAGGGGAACTACAATGAGCAGTTCTTC | TRBV5-5 | NA | TRBJ2-1 | NA
CASSQTSRWQDNEQFF | TGCGCCAGCAGCCAAACCTCCCGGTGGCAAGACAATGAGCAGTTCTTC | TRBV4-1 | NA | TRBJ2-1 | NA
CASRGGTGRNSPLHF | TGTGCCAGCAGGGGGGGGACAGGGCGGAATTCACCCCTCCACTTT | TRBV6-5 | NA | TRBJ1-6 | TRBD1
CASSQDKGLDTQYF | TGCGCCAGCAGCCAAGATAAGGGGTTAGATACGCAGTATTTT | TRBV4-1 | NA | TRBJ2-3 | NA
CASSRGNYGYTF | TGTGCCAGCAGTAGGGGGAACTATGGCTACACCTTC | TRBV27 | NA | TRBJ1-2 | NA
CASSRAGLNEKLFF | TGCGCCAGCAGCCGGGCAGGACTTAATGAAAAACTGTTTTTT | TRBV5-1 | NA | TRBJ1-4 | NA
CATSGDREYTGELFF | TGTGCCACCAGCGGGGACAGGGAATACACCGGGGAGCTGTTTTTT | TRBV15 | NA | TRBJ2-2 | TRBD1
CASRLGRWNQPQHF | TGTGCCAGCAGGCTGGGACGTTGGAATCAGCCCCAGCATTTT | TRBV28 | NA | TRBJ1-5 | NA
CASSLYRSGTGGLGELFF | TGTGCCAGCAGCTTATATCGAAGCGGGACAGGGGGCCTCGGGGAGCTGTTTTTT | TRBV7-3 | NA | TRBJ2-2 | TRBD1